Below, 21 T cell receptor beta chains from the same sample are listed, as sequenced in a study of T cells in severe cutaneous drug reactions (dated by TCRdb to about 2019). Sequenced donors were patients with carbamazepine-induced Stevens-Johnson syndrome or toxic epidermal necrolysis (CBZ-SJS/TEN). Sequenced using an Illumina MiSeq. For both bulk and single-cell sequencing, libraries were prepared with the iRepertoire multiplex PCR system using TCR subtype-specific primers. TCRdb reprocessed the reads into one record per CDR3 protein sequence, lacking DNA. This sample's records show 8,800 or so distinct CDR3 sequences. The top ten clonotypes cover approximately 24% of the sample. The sequencing input was cells from a skin blister. The sample's cell subset or site, from its label and the paper: unsorted cells from skin lesion blisters. All receptors come from a human donor with a severe cutaneous adverse drug reaction.

The rearrangement uses TRBV20-1 and TRBJ2-1. The CDR3 has 16 amino acids. Germline V gives CDR1 DFQATT, CDR2 SNEGSKA (reference sequence). CDR3 sequence: CSAPPNAGDPYNEQFF.

The chain is built from TRBV20-1 and TRBJ2-7; lacking DNA, the TRBD1 call made by TCRdb goes unchecked. Germline CDR1 and CDR2: DFQATT and SNEGSKA (reference sequence). The CDR3 sequence is 14 residues long. The CDR3: CSARRGAGNYEQYF.

The chain links TRBV4-3 to TRBJ2-3; as DNA is missing, the TRBD1 call by TCRdb cannot be tested. Germline loops: CDR1 LGHNA, CDR2 YSLEER. The CDR3 is made up of 18 amino acids. CDR3 loop: CASSQWHTRTGKTDTQYF.

This clonotype is large (0.1 to 1%) by frequency. V gene TRBV2 combines with J gene TRBJ1-2. The CDR3 runs to 13 residues. Per the germline V gene, CDR1 is SNHLY and CDR2 is FYNNEI. The CDR3 region is CASSGGGSYGYTF.

This chain joins TRBV28 and TRBJ1-2; lacking DNA, the TRBD1 call made by TCRdb goes unchecked. Germline assignment: CDR1 MDHEN and CDR2 SYDVKM. The CDR3 length is 13 residues. CDR3 sequence reads: CASSLAGQGGYTF.

This clonotype is classed as medium-sized by frequency. V is TRBV9 and J is TRBJ2-1; TCRdb designates TRBD1, a call that cannot be tested without DNA. Germline CDR1 is SGDLS and CDR2 is YYNGEE. The CDR3 sequence is 14 residues long. CDR3 in amino acids: CASSVGGSPNEQFF.

V is TRBV6-2 or TRBV6-3 and J is TRBJ2-7. The CDR3 totals 12 residues. The germline V gene encodes CDR1 MNHEY and CDR2 SVGEGT. The CDR3 loop reads CASKDLWHEQYF.

The CDR3 is CASSQILGGRGHNTDTQYF. The chain employs TRBV4-3 and TRBJ2-3; the TCRdb D gene call, TRBD2, has no DNA to confirm it. CDR1 and CDR2 from the germline V gene are LGHNA and YSLEER. The CDR3 loop spans 19 amino acids.

Frequency places this clonotype as medium-sized (0.01 to 0.1%). This chain links TRBV2 with TRBJ2-2; checking the TCRdb D call of TRBD2 is not possible without DNA. The CDR3 spans 15 residues. Germline V gene sequence: CDR1 SNHLY, CDR2 FYNNEI. The CDR3 protein is CASSDVMRVTGELFF.

J is TRBJ2-7 and V is TRBV4-3; as DNA is missing, the TRBD2 call by TCRdb cannot be tested. CDR3 size: 14 residues. Germline CDR1 LGHNA, CDR2 YSLEER. The CDR3 is CASRPGLADYEQYF.

The V call is TRBV27, the J call TRBJ2-1; TCRdb names TRBD2, which stays unverified in the absence of DNA. The CDR3 is 13 residues long. Germline values: CDR1 MNHEY, CDR2 SMNVEV (reference sequence). The CDR3 loop is CASIGGNFNEQFF.

V is TRBV20-1 and J is TRBJ1-4. Germline CDR1 reads DFQATT; CDR2 reads SNEGSKA (reference sequence). The CDR3 has 16 residues. The CDR3 reads CSARDPRGGGGEKLFF.

This chain joins TRBV28 and TRBJ2-3; TCRdb returns TRBD1, unconfirmable since there is no DNA. The CDR3 sequence is 13 residues long. Germline V CDR1 and CDR2: MDHEN, SYDVKM. The CDR3 sequence is CASSLLPGQQQYF.

This chain uses TRBV5-6 with TRBJ2-7; TCRdb's D call, TRBD2, is unchecked because there is no DNA. The CDR3 has 13 amino acids. Germline CDR1 and CDR2: SGHDT and YYEEEE. This CDR3 reads CASSLGRDYEQYF.

The V call is TRBV4-1, the J call TRBJ1-6; the TCRdb call, TRBD1, lacks DNA for checking. CDR1 is MGHRA and CDR2 is YSYEKL in the germline V gene. The CDR3 sequence is 15 residues long. CDR3 sequence reads: CASSQYRDRNSPLHF.

This chain joins TRBV10-3 and TRBJ1-2. The CDR3 runs to 14 residues. Germline values: CDR1 ENHRY, CDR2 SYGVKD. The CDR3 sequence is CAISGDLANYGYTF.

This chain uses TRBV9 with TRBJ1-1; TCRdb indicates TRBD1, and absent DNA this call remains unverified. Per germline, CDR1 SGDLS and CDR2 YYNGEE. The CDR3 runs 15 residues. The CDR3 loop reads CASSPRTGRYSEAFF. The full variable domain, with the rest looked up from reference TRBV9 and TRBJ1-1, is DSGVTQTPKHLITATGQRVTLRCSPRSGDLSVYWYQQSLDQGLQFLIQYYNGEERAKGNILERFSAQQFPDLHSELNLSSLELGDSALYFCASSPRTGRYSEAFFGQGTRLTVV.

The gene calls are TRBV27 and TRBJ2-3. The CDR3 is 12 amino acids. From germline, CDR1 is MNHEY and CDR2 SMNVEV (reference sequence). The CDR3 protein is CASSLDLFRLYF.

The chain joins TRBV20-1 to TRBJ2-7; no DNA is available, so the TRBD2 call from TCRdb remains unchecked. CDR3 length equals 13 residues. Germline assignment: CDR1 DFQATT and CDR2 SNEGSKA (reference sequence). CDR3 amino acids: CSARLAGVREQYF.

The CDR3 sequence is CASSSAGVGDTQYF. The rearrangement uses TRBV5-1 and TRBJ2-3; the D gene TCRdb calls, TRBD2, cannot be checked with no DNA. Germline lookup yields CDR1 SGHRS and CDR2 YFSETQ. The CDR3 contains 14 residues.

V gene TRBV6-2 or TRBV6-3 combines with J gene TRBJ2-5; there is no DNA to check the TCRdb D call of TRBD2. Germline loops: CDR1 MNHEY, CDR2 SVGEGT. The CDR3 extends over 16 amino acids. CDR3 in amino acids: CASSSGLAGYQETQYF.